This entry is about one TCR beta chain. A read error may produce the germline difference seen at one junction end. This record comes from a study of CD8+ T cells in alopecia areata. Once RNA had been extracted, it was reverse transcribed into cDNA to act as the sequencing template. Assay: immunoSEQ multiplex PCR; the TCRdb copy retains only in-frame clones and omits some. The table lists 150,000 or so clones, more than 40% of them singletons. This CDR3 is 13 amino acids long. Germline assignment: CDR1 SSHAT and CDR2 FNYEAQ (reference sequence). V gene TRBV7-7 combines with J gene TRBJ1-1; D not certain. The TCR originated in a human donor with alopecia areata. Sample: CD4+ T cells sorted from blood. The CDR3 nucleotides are TGTGCTAGCAGCTTGAGCGAGAACACTGAAGCTTTCTTT. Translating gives CASSLSENTEAFF.